This entry lists 20 T cell receptor beta chains sequenced from one sample in a study of OX40 agonist ivuxolimab in advanced cancers. Profiled with immunoSEQ multiplex PCR; TCRdb holds only in-frame clones, not every one. The table has 50,000 to 70,000 clones, 70% to 90% seen once; the top ten hold less than 4%. The sequenced sample was CD4+ or CD8+ T cells sorted from blood, obtained in a trial of the OX40 agonist ivuxolimab. The receptors shown here come from an adult with an advanced solid tumor such as melanoma, head and neck, liver or kidney cancer.

This chain joins TRBV18 and TRBJ1-1, with 8 nucleotides matching TRBD1. Germline values: CDR1 KGHSH, CDR2 LQKENI. J lost 0 bases, V lost 3 bases, and 9 bases had no gene match. The CDR3 runs to 17 residues. The CDR3 nucleotides are TGTGCCAGCTCACCGAGACAGGGGAGTTTAATGAACACTGAAGCTTTCTTT. Amino acid sequence: CASSPRQGSLMNTEAFF.

The rearrangement joins TRBV4-1 to TRBJ2-5; 12 positions agree with TRBD2. The germline CDR1 and CDR2 sequences are MGHRA and YSYEKL. With 0 bases clipped from V and 5 bases from J, the junction kept 19 bases outside the gene matches. The CDR3 loop spans 21 amino acids. The CDR3 region has the DNA TGCGCCAGCAGCCAAGATCCGGGTGGGCTACTAGCGGGGGGTAATTCGGAGACCCAGTACTTC. Its translation: CASSQDPGGLLAGGNSETQYF.

The chain combines TRBV11-2 with TRBJ1-2; 7 bases map to TRBD1. V shed 4 bases, J shed 6 bases, and the junction held 5 bases outside the gene matches. This CDR3 is 13 amino acids long. Germline V gene lookup returns CDR1 SGHAT and CDR2 FQNNGV. CDR3 residues: CASSSQGKNGYTF. CDR3 DNA sequence: TGTGCCAGCAGCTCACAGGGGAAAAATGGCTACACCTTC. The complete variable domain, with remaining parts taken from reference TRBV11-2 and TRBJ1-2, reads EAGVAQSPRYKIIEKRQSVAFWCNPISGHATLYWYQQILGQGPKLLIQFQNNGVVDDSQLPKDRFSAERLKGVDSTLKIQPAKLEDSAVYLCASSSQGKNGYTFGSGTRLTVV.

The chain links TRBV10-1 to TRBJ1-4, with no clear D. Germline V gene data show CDR1 as WNHNN and CDR2 as SYGVQD (reference sequence). Trimming shortened V by 9 bases and J by 7 bases, and 15 bases separated the two germline ends. This CDR3 contains 13 residues. CDR3 coding DNA: TGCGCCAGGGTAAGCCCCTTTAGTGAAAAACTGTTTTTT. Encoded protein: CARVSPFSEKLFF.

This clone was counted between two and nine times. This chain connects TRBV7-9 to TRBJ1-4, with D hard to call. The CDR3 runs to 16 residues. The V and J ends lost 5 bases and 3 bases respectively, with 16 bases between them. The germline V gene has CDR1 SEHNR and CDR2 FQNEAQ (reference sequence). The CDR3 loop reads CASSLDGGAPNEKLFF. The CDR3 DNA is TGTGCCAGCAGCCTAGACGGCGGAGCCCCTAATGAAAAACTGTTTTTT.

The chain carries TRBV30 and TRBJ2-3; either TRBD1 or TRBD2 may fit D (7 bases each). Per the germline V gene, CDR1 is GTSNPN and CDR2 is SVGIG (reference sequence). The CDR3 spans 14 residues. CDR3 sequence: CAKRGLAGTDTQYF. Written as DNA, the CDR3 is TGTGCAAAGAGGGGGCTAGCGGGCACAGATACGCAGTATTTT.

The chain employs TRBV18 and TRBJ1-1; 11 nucleotides line up with TRBD1. CDR1 and CDR2 from the germline V gene are KGHSH and LQKENI. The V and J ends lost 5 bases and 4 bases, in that order; junction bases with no gene match: 3. This CDR3 is built from 14 residues. CDR3 sequence: CASSAGQGVTEAFF. In DNA, the CDR3 is TGTGCCAGCTCAGCGGGACAGGGGGTCACTGAAGCTTTCTTT. The variable domain in full, with the rest retrieved from reference TRBV18 and TRBJ1-1, is NAGVMQNPRHLVRRRGQEARLRCSPMKGHSHVYWYRQLPEEGLKFMVYLQKENIIDESGMPKERFSAEFPKEGPSILRIQQVVRGDSAAYFCASSAGQGVTEAFFGQGTRLTVV.

The count of this clone is one. V usage is TRBV7-9 and J usage is TRBJ1-2; D remains ambiguous. The CDR3 contains 14 residues. V was shortened by 5 bases and J by 6 bases, with 16 bases between the two germline ends. Germline CDR1 reads SEHNR; CDR2 reads FQNEAQ (reference sequence). The CDR3 sequence is CASSLFESSHGYTF. DNA of the CDR3: TGTGCCAGCAGCCTTTTTGAGAGCAGCCATGGCTACACCTTC. The entire variable domain, with the rest obtained from reference TRBV7-9 and TRBJ1-2, is as follows: DTGVSQNPRHKITKRGQNVTFRCDPISEHNRLYWYRQTLGQGPEFLTYFQNEAQLEKSRLLSDRFSAERPKGSFSTLEIQRTEQGDSAMYLCASSLFESSHGYTFGSGTRLTVV.

This chain links TRBV6-1 with TRBJ2-7, with 11 bases identical to TRBD2. Germline V lookup: CDR1 MNHNS, CDR2 SASEGT. The CDR3 is 15 amino acids. The ends lost 7 bases at V and 7 bases at J; junction bases unmatched: 12. The CDR3 spells CASNGFSGGAEEQYF. CDR3 nucleotide sequence: TGTGCCAGCAACGGATTTAGCGGGGGGGCGGAAGAGCAGTACTTC.

This clone has a single count. V gene TRBV7-3 combines with J gene TRBJ2-2, with TRBD2 matching 13 bases. Germline V gene lookup returns CDR1 SGHTA and CDR2 FQGTGA. CDR3 length: 18 amino acids. V lost 3 bases, J lost 0 bases, and 4 bases stayed unmatched. The CDR3: CASSFTSGGAANTGELFF. CDR3 sequence (DNA): TGTGCCAGCAGCTTCACTAGCGGGGGGGCCGCGAACACCGGGGAGCTGTTTTTT.

The chain carries TRBV6-6 and TRBJ1-1, with D perhaps TRBD1 (5 bases). The CDR3 sequence is 15 residues long. Per the germline V gene, CDR1 is MNHNY and CDR2 is SVGAGI (reference sequence). Trimming removed 0 bases at V and 2 bases at J, with 10 bases between. The CDR3 region has the DNA TGTGCCAGCAGTTACTCACAGGTCCTAAACACTGAAGCTTTCTTT. Amino acids: CASSYSQVLNTEAFF.

The V and J genes are TRBV6-5 and TRBJ2-7; 8 bases agree with TRBD1. CDR1 is MNHEY and CDR2 is SVGAGI in the germline V gene. V shed 6 bases, J shed 9 bases, and the junction held 10 bases outside the gene matches. CDR3 length: 13 residues. CDR3 nucleotides: TGTGCCAGCAGCCCCAGGGGGCTCCACGTGCAGTACTTC. Protein: CASSPRGLHVQYF.

V is TRBV11-2 and J is TRBJ1-1; TRBD1 matches at 10 bases. CDR1 SGHAT and CDR2 FQNNGV come from the germline V gene. V lost 1 base and J lost 4; bases outside the gene matches: 15. The CDR3 sequence is 19 residues long. DNA for the CDR3: TGTGCCAGCAGCTTAGCCCTCTATGACAGGGGGCGTTCGGTCACTGAAGCTTTCTTT. As protein: CASSLALYDRGRSVTEAFF.

This clone appeared a single time. The V gene is TRBV6-5, the J gene TRBJ1-5; 7 bases are shared with TRBD1. The CDR3 is 15 amino acids. Unmatched junction bases numbered 6, after V lost 6 bases and J lost 1 base. Germline lookup yields CDR1 MNHEY and CDR2 SVGAGI. CDR3 in amino acids: CASRLSGGSNQPQHF. The CDR3 coding sequence is TGTGCCAGCAGGTTGTCAGGGGGGAGCAATCAGCCCCAGCATTTT.

CDR3 protein: CASSSRSGSGANVLTF. The CDR3 nucleotides read TGTGCCAGCAGCTCTAGATCGGGCTCTGGGGCCAACGTCCTGACTTTC. The chain joins TRBV11-1 to TRBJ2-6; no clear D gene. The CDR3 totals 16 residues. V lost 4 bases to trimming and J lost 0 bases, with 10 bases between them. Germline V gene data show CDR1 as SGHAT and CDR2 as FQDESV (reference sequence).

The V and J genes are TRBV12-5 and TRBJ2-5, with 7 bases aligning to TRBD1. Germline trimming cut 6 bases from V and 0 bases from J; bases unmatched to any gene: 7. CDR1 and CDR2 (germline): LGHNT, FRNRAP. The CDR3 contains 15 residues. CDR3 sequence: CASGATGAYQETQYF. For the CDR3, the DNA is TGTGCTAGTGGCGCCACAGGGGCTTACCAAGAGACCCAGTACTTC.

The rearrangement links TRBV9 to TRBJ2-5; 7 bases align to TRBD2. V was clipped by 2 bases and J by 4 bases; unmatched bases: 5. The germline gives CDR1 SGDLS, CDR2 YYNGEE. The CDR3 extends over 14 amino acids. CDR3 nucleotide sequence: TGTGCCAGCAGCGTGACGTGGGGGGGAGAGACCCAGTACTTC. The encoded protein is CASSVTWGGETQYF.

This chain connects TRBV9 to TRBJ2-3; TRBD2 might be the D (6 bases). Trimming removed 0 bases from V and 1 base from J, with 12 bases in between. This CDR3 has 16 residues. CDR1 and CDR2 (germline): SGDLS, YYNGEE. In DNA form, the CDR3 reads TGTGCCAGCAGCGTAGTACCCGGGACTGGCACAGATACGCAGTATTTT. This gives the protein CASSVVPGTGTDTQYF.

The chain uses TRBV5-6 and TRBJ1-1, with D tentatively TRBD1 (5 bases). The CDR3 extends over 13 amino acids. The ends were cut back, 4 bases at V and 5 bases at J, with 12 bases in the middle. The germline V gene has CDR1 SGHDT and CDR2 YYEEEE. The CDR3, as DNA: TGTGCCAGCAGCGTCCGGGGGGAGACTGAAGCTTTCTTT. It specifies CASSVRGETEAFF.

This chain links TRBV15 with TRBJ2-1; 7 nucleotides align to TRBD2. This CDR3 contains 16 residues. Germline V gives CDR1 LNHNV, CDR2 YYDKDF (reference sequence). Trimming removed 3 bases from V and 7 bases from J; junction bases left unmatched: 12. The CDR3 nucleotides are TGTGCCACCAGCAGCCTGGTTCTAGGAGCGGGAAATGAGCAGTTCTTC. It yields the protein CATSSLVLGAGNEQFF. The full variable domain, with the rest looked up from reference TRBV15 and TRBJ2-1, is DAMVIQNPRYQVTQFGKPVTLSCSQTLNHNVMYWYQQKSSQAPKLLFHYYDKDFNNEADTPDNFQSRRPNTSFCFLDIRSPGLGDTAMYLCATSSLVLGAGNEQFFGPGTRLTVL.